A single sample is the source of the 4 T cell receptor beta chains below, sequenced in a study of T cells in Graves' hyperthyroidism and ophthalmopathy. Researchers took RNA transcripts and amplified the TCR beta CDR3 regions from them. A set of HTBI primers served as the primers for a first-round RT-PCR of the TCR CDR3. MiXCR, run by TCRdb on the multiplex PCR reads, gives a single entry per CDR3 protein. Found here are around 350,000 distinct CDR3 sequences, roughly 15% of them singletons; the top ten hold roughly a fifth. Input material: blood. These receptor sequences come from a woman aged 25 to 45 with Graves' ophthalmopathy.

This clonotype showed up many times. The chain combines TRBV3-1 with TRBJ1-2; D not resolved. The CDR3 length is 15 residues. Germline lookup yields CDR1 LGHDT and CDR2 YNNKEL (reference sequence). V was pared by 1 base and J by 4 bases, with 13 bases between. The CDR3 coding sequence is TGTGCCAGCAGCCAAGGTCGGTTCCCCCTCTATGGCTACACCTTC. As protein: CASSQGRFPLYGYTF.

This clonotype appeared many times. The chain links TRBV28 to TRBJ1-1; D is unresolved. The CDR3 has 12 amino acids. Germline V gene data show CDR1 as MDHEN and CDR2 as SYDVKM. Trimming removed 5 bases from V and 7 bases from J, with 11 bases in between. DNA of the CDR3: TGTGCCAGCAGTCAGACCGTGAATGAAGCTTTCTTT. Residues: CASSQTVNEAFF.

This clonotype came up many times. Here the CDR3 DNA reads TGTGCCAGCAGGGCGCAGGGCGACTATGGCTACACCTTC. Protein product: CASRAQGDYGYTF. V usage is TRBV6-1 and J usage is TRBJ1-2; the D gene is possibly TRBD1 (5 bases). The CDR3 is made up of 13 amino acids. Germline loops: CDR1 MNHNS, CDR2 SASEGT. Trimming stripped 6 bases from V and 3 bases from J, with 11 bases between.

About this clonotype itself: At one end, the junction sequence differs from germline, possibly due to a read error. The rearrangement uses TRBV24-1 and TRBJ2-7; D might be TRBD1 (6 bases). Germline CDR1 KGHDR, CDR2 SFDVKD. This CDR3 is 12 amino acids long. CDR3 bases: TGCGCCACCAGTGGGCAGGGGAACGAGCAGTACTTC. Encoded protein: CATSGQGNEQYF.